These 27 T cell receptor beta chains originate from one sample sequenced in a study of T cell responses to AZD1222 COVID-19 vaccine. TCRdb's table, derived via immunoSEQ multiplex PCR, lists solely in-frame clones and lacks some. The sample has about 99,000 clones, roughly 93% seen once. Sequencing was performed on peripheral blood, taken on day 0 of AZD1222 vaccination. The receptors stem from an adult in good health.

The rearrangement links TRBV18 to TRBJ2-3; TRBD2 matches 8 bases. This CDR3 region has 14 residues. The trim removed 6 bases at V and 1 base at J, leaving 3 bases unmatched. Germline CDR1 and CDR2: KGHSH and LQKENI. CDR3 sequence reads: CASSRGGGTDTQYF. In DNA form, the CDR3 reads TGTGCCAGCTCTCGGGGGGGAGGCACAGATACGCAGTATTTT.

This rearrangement joins TRBV5-1 to TRBJ2-1; tentatively, D is TRBD1 (6 bases). The germline gives CDR1 SGHRS, CDR2 YFSETQ. The CDR3 runs to 15 residues. V was trimmed by 5 bases and J by 0 bases, leaving 12 bases between them. CDR3 coding DNA: TGCGCCAGCAGGCGATACAGGGACTCCTACAATGAGCAGTTCTTC. Translating it yields CASRRYRDSYNEQFF.

CDR3 in amino acids: CASSLSPHRDRADGYTF. The DNA for the CDR3 is TGTGCCAGCAGCTTATCCCCTCACCGGGACAGGGCCGATGGCTACACCTTC. The chain is built from TRBV7-2 and TRBJ1-2; 9 nucleotides line up with TRBD1. CDR1 is SGHTA, CDR2 FQGNSA, per germline. The CDR3 is 17 residues long. J was trimmed by 6 bases and V by 2 bases; bases with no gene match: 13.

V is TRBV19 and J is TRBJ1-3; D is uncertain. Germline lookup yields CDR1 LNHDA and CDR2 SQIVND (reference sequence). The V end was cut by 5 bases, the J end by 0 bases, with 14 bases between. This CDR3 comprises 16 residues. Written as DNA, the CDR3 is TGTGCCAGTAGTTACGCCAGCACCCTCTCTGGAAACACCATATATTTT. This translates into CASSYASTLSGNTIYF.

V gene TRBV11-2 combines with J gene TRBJ2-3; 9 bases align to TRBD1. CDR3 length: 15 amino acids. Germline trimming cut 2 bases from V and 5 bases from J; bases unmatched to any gene: 5. Germline CDR1 reads SGHAT; CDR2 reads FQNNGV. CDR3 protein: CASSLWGQGLDTQYF. CDR3 nucleotides: TGTGCCAGCAGCTTATGGGGACAGGGCTTAGATACGCAGTATTTT.

This clone has a single count. The chain uses TRBV15 and TRBJ2-1; 7 nucleotides agree with TRBD2. Germline CDR1 reads LNHNV; CDR2 reads YYDKDF (reference sequence). The V and J ends lost 1 base and 7 bases, in that order; junction bases with no gene match: 4. The CDR3 has 14 amino acids. The CDR3 DNA sequence: TGTGCCACCAGCAGAGTAGGACTAGTAAATGAGCAGTTCTTC. Translating it yields CATSRVGLVNEQFF.

This clone was observed a single time. V is TRBV5-8 and J is TRBJ1-2; D uncertain. The V and J ends lost 2 bases and 3 bases respectively, with 8 bases between them. In germline, CDR1 is SGHTS, CDR2 YDEGEE. The CDR3 loop spans 13 amino acids. The CDR3 region has the DNA TGTGCCAGCAGCTTCTGGCCGCACTATGGCTACACCTTC. Protein product: CASSFWPHYGYTF.

The genes are TRBV24-1 and TRBJ1-2; the D is unclear. This CDR3 region has 13 residues. V was clipped by 9 bases and J by 3 bases, with 13 bases between them. Germline CDR1 KGHDR, CDR2 SFDVKD. CDR3 in amino acids: CATSLGNDYGYTF. The DNA for the CDR3 is TGTGCCACCTCCTTGGGGAATGACTATGGCTACACCTTC.

This chain joins TRBV18 and TRBJ2-3, with D perhaps assigned TRBD1 or TRBD2 (5 bases each). Trimming removed 1 base at V and 11 bases at J, with 25 bases between. Germline assignment: CDR1 KGHSH and CDR2 LQKENI. The CDR3 is made up of 17 amino acids. This CDR3 is CASSPLSVGRVVIGQYF. The CDR3 nucleotides are TGTGCCAGCTCACCACTCTCGGTGGGACGCGTGGTTATAGGGCAGTATTTT.

The chain has TRBV13 and TRBJ2-7, with 8 bases lining up with TRBD1. In germline, CDR1 is PRHDT, CDR2 FYEKMQ (reference sequence). Trimming at V came to 5 bases and at J to 6 bases, leaving 9 bases not matched to a gene. The CDR3 length is 14 residues. For the CDR3, the DNA is TGTGCCAGCAGCCATAGGACAGGGCGAGGCGAGCAGTACTTC. This sequence encodes CASSHRTGRGEQYF.

This rearrangement joins TRBV10-3 to TRBJ2-2; 9 positions agree with TRBD1. The CDR3 runs 14 residues. With V trimmed by 10 bases and J by 5 bases, 8 bases remained unmatched. Germline assignment: CDR1 ENHRY and CDR2 SYGVKD. The CDR3: CASRGQGGTGELFF. Written as DNA, the CDR3 is TGTGCCAGCCGGGGACAGGGTGGTACCGGGGAGCTGTTTTTT.

In its sample, this clone was seen a few times. CDR3 amino acids: CSVDAGVYGYTF. The CDR3 nucleotides are TGCAGCGTTGATGCAGGGGTCTATGGCTACACCTTC. The chain recombines TRBV29-1 with TRBJ1-2, with D perhaps TRBD1 (6 bases). Germline V CDR1 and CDR2: SQVTM, ANQGSEA. Trimming cost V 3 bases and J 4 bases, with 9 bases left between them. The CDR3 is made up of 12 amino acids.

This chain connects TRBV6-4 to TRBJ2-2; either TRBD1 or TRBD2 may fit D (5 bases each). With 2 bases removed from V and 6 bases from J, the gap between germline ends came to 22 bases. From germline, CDR1 is MRHNA and CDR2 SNTAGT. The CDR3 is made up of 18 amino acids. CDR3 loop: CASSDASNGTRNAGELFF. In DNA form, the CDR3 reads TGTGCCAGCAGTGACGCGAGCAACGGGACCCGCAACGCCGGGGAGCTGTTTTTT.

The chain is built from TRBV16 and TRBJ1-1; D not certain. CDR1 is KGHSY and CDR2 is FQNENV in the germline V gene. The length of the CDR3 is 14 residues. Trimming removed 4 bases from V and 5 bases from J, with 14 bases in between. The CDR3 is CASSPREYGTEAFF. The CDR3 DNA reads TGTGCCAGCAGCCCCCGGGAATACGGAACTGAAGCTTTCTTT.

The CDR3 loop is CSASSSGSSYNSPLHF. The DNA of the CDR3 is TGCAGTGCTAGTAGCTCGGGGAGCTCCTATAATTCACCCCTCCACTTT. The chain combines TRBV20-1 with TRBJ1-6; no definite D call. Trimming took 3 bases from V and 0 from J, leaving 12 bases between them. This CDR3 has 16 residues. Per germline, CDR1 DFQATT and CDR2 SNEGSKA (reference sequence).

The V gene is TRBV27, the J gene TRBJ1-4; 9 nucleotides line up with TRBD1. Germline V gene sequence: CDR1 MNHEY, CDR2 SMNVEV (reference sequence). The CDR3 runs 15 residues. V was pared by 2 bases and J by 7 bases, with 5 bases of the junction left unmatched. For the CDR3, the DNA is TGTGCCAGCAGTTTACTTGGGACAGGGTCTGAAAAACTGTTTTTT. Its translation is CASSLLGTGSEKLFF.

The CDR3 is CAITWTASHNYGYTF. CDR3 nucleotides: TGTGCCATCACTTGGACAGCTAGTCATAACTATGGCTACACCTTC. V and J are TRBV2 and TRBJ1-2, with a tentative D call TRBD1 (6 bases). Trimming shortened V by 10 bases and J by 1 base, and 19 bases separated the two germline ends. The CDR3 is 15 residues long. CDR1 is SNHLY, CDR2 FYNNEI, per germline.

This clone was seen only a few times. The CDR3 sequence is CAWSVLGGGRYEQYF. CDR3 DNA sequence: TGTGCCTGGAGTGTACTCGGCGGGGGCCGGTACGAGCAGTACTTC. J is TRBJ2-7 and V is TRBV30; tentative D call: TRBD2 (7 bases). Germline values: CDR1 GTSNPN, CDR2 SVGIG (reference sequence). This CDR3 region has 15 residues. V was shortened by 0 bases and J by 4 bases, with 16 bases between the two germline ends. Full variable domain (missing parts from reference TRBV30 and TRBJ2-7): SQTIHQWPATLVQPVGSPLSLECTVEGTSNPNLYWYRQAAGRGLQLLFYSVGIGQISSEVPQNLSASRPQDRQFILSSKKLLLSDSGFYLCAWSVLGGGRYEQYFGPGTRLTVT.

This chain joins TRBV29-1 and TRBJ1-1; TRBD1 agrees at 9 bases. After removal of 7 bases from V and 2 bases from J, the junction contained 5 bases not matched to a gene. The CDR3 extends over 13 amino acids. Germline V gives CDR1 SQVTM, CDR2 ANQGSEA. The CDR3 reads CSGKTGGNTEAFF. Written as DNA, the CDR3 is TGCAGCGGAAAGACAGGGGGAAACACTGAAGCTTTCTTT.

V usage is TRBV10-1 and J usage is TRBJ2-2, with D hard to call. In germline, CDR1 is WNHNN, CDR2 SYGVQD (reference sequence). V gave up 2 bases and J gave up 6 bases, with 7 bases separating them. CDR3 length: 13 amino acids. CDR3 DNA sequence: TGCGCCAGCAGTGAGACGGGTCCCGGGGAGCTGTTTTTT. Its translation is CASSETGPGELFF.

The chain uses TRBV19 and TRBJ1-6; TRBD1 is a possible D gene (5 bases). V gave up 4 bases and J gave up 10 bases, with 17 bases separating them. Germline loops: CDR1 LNHDA, CDR2 SQIVND (reference sequence). The CDR3 length is 15 residues. The CDR3 loop is CASSTSTTARSPLHF. CDR3 nucleotide sequence: TGTGCCAGTAGTACGTCCACGACAGCGCGGTCACCCCTCCACTTT.

The V and J genes are TRBV5-4 and TRBJ1-1; D not resolved. The CDR3 length is 11 residues. Trimming pared 4 bases from V and 1 base from J, leaving 2 bases between. Germline V gene data show CDR1 as SGHNT and CDR2 as YYREEE (reference sequence). DNA of the CDR3: TGTGCCAGCAGCGGGAACACTGAAGCTTTCTTT. It codes for CASSGNTEAFF.

This chain uses TRBV18 with TRBJ2-2; 9 bases align to TRBD2. The length of the CDR3 is 15 residues. Germline CDR1 KGHSH, CDR2 LQKENI. Losses at the gene ends were 3 bases for V and 6 bases for J; bases not matched to a gene: 5. The CDR3 nucleotides read TGTGCCAGCTCACCCAGCGGGAGGCCCTCCGGGGAGCTGTTTTTT. As protein: CASSPSGRPSGELFF.

Note on this clone: Other DNA sequences of this sample code for an identical CDR3. The chain uses TRBV20-1 and TRBJ1-1; TRBD1 is a possible D gene (5 bases). Trimming cost V 4 bases and J 3 bases, with 6 bases left between them. The length of the CDR3 is 11 residues. Germline V gives CDR1 DFQATT, CDR2 SNEGSKA (reference sequence). In DNA, the CDR3 is TGCAGTGCTATCAGGGACACTGAAGCTTTCTTT. Translated: CSAIRDTEAFF.

A single count supports this clone. The chain links TRBV29-1 to TRBJ2-3; maybe TRBD2 (5 bases). V dropped 6 bases and J dropped 4 bases, with 14 bases sitting between them. CDR3 length equals 13 residues. Germline assignment: CDR1 SQVTM and CDR2 ANQGSEA. This chain's CDR3 is CSVAAVGADTQYF. The CDR3 DNA reads TGCAGCGTGGCAGCGGTAGGCGCAGATACGCAGTATTTT.

V usage is TRBV7-2 and J usage is TRBJ2-3; no definite D call. CDR1 is SGHTA, CDR2 FQGNSA, per germline. The CDR3 contains 14 residues. Deletions cut 1 base from V and 5 bases from J, with 10 bases between. The CDR3 coding sequence is TGTGCCAGCAGCTTAGAGGTTCGGAGAGATACGCAGTATTTT. Its protein is CASSLEVRRDTQYF. Using reference TRBV7-2 and TRBJ2-3 for the parts outside the CDR3, the full variable domain is GAGVSQSPSNKVTEKGKDVELRCDPISGHTALYWYRQSLGQGLEFLIYFQGNSAPDKSGLPSDRFSAERTGGSVSTLTIQRTQQEDSAVYLCASSLEVRRDTQYFGPGTRLTVL.

This clone appeared once. The V call is TRBV2, the J call TRBJ2-2, with TRBD1 matching 7 bases. With V trimmed by 7 bases and J by 2 bases, 7 bases remained unmatched. Germline-derived CDR1 and CDR2 are SNHLY and FYNNEI. CDR3 length: 15 amino acids. CDR3 nucleotides: TGTGCCAGCATCCCTGACAGGGTTAACACCGGGGAGCTGTTTTTT. It encodes CASIPDRVNTGELFF.